The clone carrying this T cell receptor (beta chain) has a handful of counts. The sample belongs to a study of identical twins. Germline CDR1 and CDR2: SGHDT and YYEEEE. J gave up 5 bases and V 4 bases, and 8 bases lay outside the gene matches. The CDR3 runs 15 residues. After template switching added a universal primer site, the resulting cDNA carried unique molecular identifiers. TCRdb fed the 5' RACE reads into MiXCR, producing one record per CDR3 protein. Of around 100,000 distinct CDR3 sequences listed, under 6.5% are singletons. This clonotype was obtained from a woman aged 45 to 65 in good health. The rearrangement joins TRBV5-6 to TRBJ2-5; 10 nucleotides match TRBD1. The sample was memory T cells sorted from blood. As DNA, the CDR3 is TGTGCCAGCAGCCACCCGGGACAGGGGATGGAGACCCAGTACTTC. Amino acids: CASSHPGQGMETQYF.